The 24 T cell receptor beta chains listed next were all sequenced from one sample in a study of technical replicates of blood from a handful of donors. Using immunoSEQ multiplex PCR, the repertoire was profiled, and TCRdb retains in-frame clones only, with some absent. Here the sample spans 70,000 to 80,000 clones, 80% to 95% being singletons. The specimen sequenced was T cells isolated from PBMCs. These receptors came from a human donor in good health.

The chain links TRBV10-3 to TRBJ2-7, with D possibly being TRBD2 (5 bases). Germline CDR1 is ENHRY and CDR2 is SYGVKD. CDR3 length equals 14 residues. V gave up 9 bases and J gave up 3 bases, with 18 bases separating them. The CDR3 sequence: CAIKSGKRYYEQYF. The CDR3 DNA reads TGTGCCATTAAGAGCGGAAAAAGATACTACGAGCAGTACTTC.

The chain is built from TRBV21-1 and TRBJ2-1; TRBD2 is the table's D call and was not checked against the DNA. TRBV21-1 is a known pseudogene. The CDR3 is 20 amino acids. DNA for the CDR3: TGTGCCAGCAGCAGTGGACCAAATTGCCATTGGGGGAGGAGGTACAATGAGCAGTTCTTC. Its translation: CASSSGPNCHWGRRYNEQFF.

The V and J genes are TRBV29-1 and TRBJ1-2; TRBD1 agrees at 10 bases. In germline, CDR1 is SQVTM, CDR2 ANQGSEA. The CDR3 is 16 amino acids. The J segment lost 4 bases and the V segment lost 5 bases, leaving 13 bases of the junction unmatched. The CDR3 loop is CSVPKTGTGVTYGYTF. Written as DNA, the CDR3 is TGCAGCGTTCCAAAAACCGGGACAGGGGTTACCTATGGCTACACCTTC.

The genes are TRBV11-3 and TRBJ1-1; tentatively, D is TRBD1 (6 bases). The CDR3 is made up of 14 amino acids. CDR1 is SGHNT and CDR2 is YENEEA in the germline V gene. With 1 base removed from V and 1 base from J, the gap between germline ends came to 7 bases. CDR3 in amino acids: CASSLGQANTEAFF. CDR3 bases: TGTGCCAGCAGCTTAGGACAGGCGAACACTGAAGCTTTCTTT.

The J gene is TRBJ2-3, the V gene TRBV11-2; D is possibly TRBD1 (6 bases). The V gene lost 1 base and the J gene lost 4 bases, with 6 bases spanning the gap. This CDR3 is 13 amino acids long. Looked up from germline, CDR1 is SGHAT and CDR2 is FQNNGV. In DNA form, the CDR3 reads TGTGCCAGCAGCTTAGCAGGGGCAGATACGCAGTATTTT. As protein: CASSLAGADTQYF. Together with reference TRBV11-2 and TRBJ2-3, the CDR3 gives the full variable domain: EAGVAQSPRYKIIEKRQSVAFWCNPISGHATLYWYQQILGQGPKLLIQFQNNGVVDDSQLPKDRFSAERLKGVDSTLKIQPAKLEDSAVYLCASSLAGADTQYFGPGTRLTVL.

CDR3 bases: TGTGCCACCAGCAGAGTAGGAGGGGAAATAGATTATGAGCAGTTCTTC. Its protein is CATSRVGGEIDYEQFF. This chain connects TRBV15 to TRBJ2-1; TRBD2 is a possible D gene (6 bases). The CDR3 covers 16 residues. CDR1 LNHNV and CDR2 YYDKDF come from the germline V gene (reference sequence). Trimming cost V 1 base and J 8 bases, with 18 bases left between them.

V gene TRBV2 combines with J gene TRBJ2-3; 8 bases are shared with TRBD2. The CDR3 covers 15 residues. Per the germline V gene, CDR1 is SNHLY and CDR2 is FYNNEI. Losses at the gene ends were 11 bases for V and 1 base for J; bases not matched to a gene: 11. The CDR3 region is CALISALAGTDTQYF. CDR3 sequence (DNA): TGTGCCTTAATTTCGGCACTAGCGGGCACAGATACGCAGTATTTT.

This clone has a single count. The chain combines TRBV5-6 with TRBJ1-1; unclear D gene. There are 14 residues in the CDR3. Deletions cut 1 base from V and 2 bases from J, with 9 bases between. Germline CDR1 and CDR2: SGHDT and YYEEEE. CDR3: CASSLIRVNTEAFF. CDR3 in DNA: TGTGCCAGCAGCTTGATCCGGGTTAACACTGAAGCTTTCTTT.

The rearrangement uses TRBV11-3 and TRBJ2-1; 15 bases line up with TRBD2. This CDR3 is built from 14 residues. Trimming took 4 bases from V and 9 from J; bases not matched to a gene: 1. Germline CDR1 is SGHNT and CDR2 is YENEEA. CDR3 nucleotides: TGTGCCAGCAGCTCGGGACTAGCGGGAGGTGAGCAGTTCTTC. Amino acid sequence: CASSSGLAGGEQFF.

CDR3 nucleotides: TGTGCCAGCAGTTTATCCCCTGGACAGGCATATGGCTACACCTTC. This translates into CASSLSPGQAYGYTF. The chain is built from TRBV28 and TRBJ1-2; TRBD1 matches at 7 bases. V lost 1 base, J lost 5 bases, and 7 bases stayed unmatched. From germline, CDR1 is MDHEN and CDR2 SYDVKM. CDR3 length: 15 residues.

The V gene is TRBV4-3, the J gene TRBJ1-4, with unresolved D. CDR3 length equals 15 residues. V was clipped by 1 base and J by 3 bases, with 9 bases between them. Germline V gene sequence: CDR1 LGHNA, CDR2 YSLEER. CDR3 sequence reads: CASSQVTGANEKLFF. The CDR3 nucleotides are TGCGCCAGCAGCCAAGTGACGGGAGCTAATGAAAAACTGTTTTTT.

The chain is built from TRBV11-2 and TRBJ1-2; 9 bases agree with TRBD1. J was trimmed by 7 bases and V by 5 bases; bases with no gene match: 8. The germline gives CDR1 SGHAT, CDR2 FQNNGV. The CDR3 is 14 residues long. The CDR3 loop reads CASSIQGAESGYTF. Here the CDR3 DNA reads TGTGCCAGCAGCATACAGGGGGCCGAGAGTGGCTACACCTTC.

This rearrangement joins TRBV15 to TRBJ1-4; 7 bases agree with TRBD1. This CDR3 has 16 residues. The V gene's germline CDR1 is LNHNV and CDR2 YYDKDF (reference sequence). V dropped 3 bases and J dropped 8; count of bases not matched to a gene: 12. DNA for the CDR3: TGTGCCACCAGCAGCCGAAGACAGGGACATGGAGAAAAACTGTTTTTT. This encodes CATSSRRQGHGEKLFF.

The rearrangement links TRBV2 to TRBJ2-1; D is perhaps TRBD1 (5 bases). Per germline, CDR1 SNHLY and CDR2 FYNNEI. Trimming removed 11 bases from V and 1 base from J, with 12 bases in between. CDR3 length: 13 residues. The CDR3 reads CAGDYRSYNEQFF. Here the CDR3 DNA reads TGTGCCGGCGATTACAGGTCCTACAATGAGCAGTTCTTC.

V usage is TRBV27 and J usage is TRBJ1-5; 8 positions agree with TRBD1. Per germline, CDR1 MNHEY and CDR2 SMNVEV (reference sequence). The CDR3 has 16 residues. J was trimmed by 3 bases and V by 4 bases; bases with no gene match: 8. Here the CDR3 DNA reads TGTGCCAGCAGTTCTTGGACAGGGTTTAACAATCAGCCCCAGCATTTT. Its translation is CASSSWTGFNNQPQHF.

V is TRBV28 and J is TRBJ2-1; 8 bases are a match to TRBD2. V lost 1 base, J lost 7 bases, and 9 bases stayed unmatched. Germline assignment: CDR1 MDHEN and CDR2 SYDVKM. The CDR3 length is 16 residues. The CDR3 spells CASSLYAGRGWNEQFF. The DNA for the CDR3 is TGTGCCAGCAGTTTATATGCCGGGAGGGGGTGGAATGAGCAGTTCTTC.

The V and J genes are TRBV4-1 and TRBJ2-6, with 8 bases identical to TRBD1. V was pared by 1 base and J by 2 bases, with 1 base of the junction left unmatched. This CDR3 contains 16 residues. Germline CDR1 and CDR2: MGHRA and YSYEKL. The CDR3 protein is CASSQAQGAGANVLTF. Written as DNA, the CDR3 is TGCGCCAGCAGCCAAGCACAGGGGGCTGGGGCCAACGTCCTGACTTTC.

The V gene is TRBV15, the J gene TRBJ1-2, with 10 bases aligning to TRBD1. CDR1 is LNHNV and CDR2 is YYDKDF in the germline V gene (reference sequence). The CDR3 has 13 amino acids. Germline trimming cut 7 bases from V and 5 bases from J; bases unmatched to any gene: 4. The CDR3: CATTRDRGYGYTF. In DNA form, the CDR3 reads TGTGCCACCACCCGGGACAGGGGTTATGGCTACACCTTC.

This chain connects TRBV6-5 to TRBJ2-7, with 11 nucleotides matching TRBD1. V lost 2 bases, J lost 4 bases, and 1 base stayed unmatched. This CDR3 has 14 residues. Germline values: CDR1 MNHEY, CDR2 SVGAGI. The CDR3 DNA is TGTGCCAGCAGTTACCGGGACAGGGGGTACGAGCAGTACTTC. This encodes CASSYRDRGYEQYF.

V and J are TRBV5-6 and TRBJ2-7; D possibly corresponds to TRBD2 (6 bases). V was trimmed by 2 bases and J by 1 base, leaving 10 bases between them. Germline CDR1 SGHDT, CDR2 YYEEEE. The CDR3 is 14 residues long. The CDR3 loop reads CASSLLAESYEQYF. CDR3 DNA: TGTGCCAGCAGCTTATTAGCGGAGTCCTACGAGCAGTACTTC.

The chain is built from TRBV6-1 and TRBJ1-1; TRBD1 might be the D (5 bases). V lost 4 bases to trimming and J lost 0 bases, with 15 bases between them. The CDR3 consists of 16 residues. CDR1 is MNHNS and CDR2 is SASEGT in the germline V gene. In DNA form, the CDR3 reads TGTGCCAGCAGTGCCGACAGTTTTTTCATGAACACTGAAGCTTTCTTT. It codes for CASSADSFFMNTEAFF.

This chain connects TRBV19 to TRBJ2-7; 8 bases align to TRBD2. V lost 6 bases to trimming and J lost 4 bases; unmatched junction nucleotides: 8. The CDR3 is made up of 14 amino acids. CDR1 and CDR2 (germline): LNHDA, SQIVND (reference sequence). The CDR3 nucleotides read TGTGCCAGTAGCCCAGCGGGAGTCGGGTACGAGCAGTACTTC. Translating gives CASSPAGVGYEQYF.

The CDR3 DNA sequence: TGCAGCGTTTTGCTTGCCGGCTACGAGCAGTACTTC. Amino acids: CSVLLAGYEQYF. V gene TRBV29-1 combines with J gene TRBJ2-7; no firm D call. CDR1 SQVTM and CDR2 ANQGSEA come from the germline V gene. The CDR3 is made up of 12 amino acids. The V gene lost 5 bases and the J gene lost 3 bases, with 11 bases spanning the gap.

The chain uses TRBV21-1 and TRBJ2-7; TRBD2, the table's D call, lacks a check against the DNA. TRBV21-1 is given as a pseudogene. CDR3 length: 15 residues. The CDR3 nucleotides read TGTGCCAGCAGCTCCCGGATCAAGCGGGAGAGAGAGCAGTACTTC. Its translation is CASSSRIKREREQYF.